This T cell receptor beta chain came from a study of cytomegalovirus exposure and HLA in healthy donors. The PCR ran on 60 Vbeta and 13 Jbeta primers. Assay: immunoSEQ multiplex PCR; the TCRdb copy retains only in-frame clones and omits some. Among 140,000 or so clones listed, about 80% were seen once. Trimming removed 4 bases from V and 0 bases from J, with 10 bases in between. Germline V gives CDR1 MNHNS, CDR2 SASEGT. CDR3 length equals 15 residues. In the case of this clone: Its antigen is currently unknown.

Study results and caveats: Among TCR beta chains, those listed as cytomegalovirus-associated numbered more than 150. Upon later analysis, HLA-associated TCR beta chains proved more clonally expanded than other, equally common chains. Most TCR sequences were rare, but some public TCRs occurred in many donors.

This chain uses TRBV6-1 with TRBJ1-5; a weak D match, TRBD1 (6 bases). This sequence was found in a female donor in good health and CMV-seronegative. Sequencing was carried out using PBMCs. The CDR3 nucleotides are TGTGCCAGCAGTGGACCAGGGGTTAGCAATCAGCCCCAGCATTTT. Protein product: CASSGPGVSNQPQHF.